These T cell receptor beta chains were read from a single sample in a study of T-cell memory formation after mild COVID-19. MiXCR, run by TCRdb on the 5' RACE reads, gives a single entry per CDR3 protein. The repertoire has 40,000 to 60,000 distinct CDR3 sequences, 27% of them found once; the top ten carry around 45%. The sequenced material came from PBMCs or a T cell subset sorted from them (not recorded which). The receptors come from a man between 18 and 35 years old who had mild COVID-19 (a few samples of this study predate the infection). Cell type and time point are not known. Each CDR3 is given with its conserved first and last residue. The D gene is left open where the match is weak. Clone size is given for some rows only: seen once, a few or many times, or a class if the clone is expanded.

size: .; J: TRBJ2-1; V: TRBV27; D: TRBD2; CDR3: CASSSSGGADNEQFF; DNA: TGTGCCAGCAGTTCAAGCGGGGGGGCCGATAATGAGCAGTTCTTC
size: .; J: TRBJ2-3; V: TRBV12-3/TRBV12-4; D: TRBD1; CDR3: CASSLSGGLADTQYF; DNA: TGTGCCAGCAGTTTGTCAGGGGGCTTAGCCGATACGCAGTATTTT
size: few; J: TRBJ1-1; V: TRBV7-2; D: TRBD1; CDR3: CASSLARTGGTEAFF; DNA: TGTGCCAGCAGCTTAGCCCGAACAGGGGGCACTGAAGCTTTCTTT
size: few; J: TRBJ2-7; V: TRBV6-2/TRBV6-3; D: .; CDR3: CASSYANEQYF; DNA: TGTGCCAGCAGTTACGCAAACGAGCAGTACTTC
size: .; J: TRBJ2-2; V: TRBV7-3; D: .; CDR3: CASSPYNTGELFF; DNA: TGTGCCAGCAGCCCCTATAACACCGGGGAGCTGTTTTTT
size: .; J: TRBJ1-5; V: TRBV7-8; D: .; CDR3: CASSLWQGPSQPQHF; DNA: TGTGCCAGCAGCTTATGGCAGGGACCAAGTCAGCCCCAGCATTTT
size: many; J: TRBJ2-3; V: TRBV4-2; D: .; CDR3: CASSQDLLISDTQYF; DNA: TGTGCCAGCAGCCAAGACCTCCTTATATCAGATACGCAGTATTTT
size: .; J: TRBJ1-1; V: TRBV5-1; D: .; CDR3: CASSLAAGVGAFF; DNA: TGCGCCAGCAGCTTGGCCGCAGGGGTCGGAGCTTTCTTT
size: few; J: TRBJ2-2; V: TRBV4-3; D: .; CDR3: CASSQDGGQRGELFF; DNA: TGCGCCAGCAGCCAAGACGGGGGACAGCGCGGGGAGCTGTTTTTT
size: few; J: TRBJ2-7; V: TRBV27; D: .; CDR3: CASSFYPNYEQYF; DNA: TGTGCCAGCAGTTTTTATCCCAACTACGAGCAGTACTTC
size: few; J: TRBJ2-3; V: TRBV3-1; D: TRBD1; CDR3: CAIGQGRDTQYF; DNA: TGTGCCATTGGACAGGGCAGAGATACGCAGTATTTT
size: few; J: TRBJ2-6; V: TRBV10-3; D: TRBD1; CDR3: CAISGTAVSGANVLTF; DNA: TGTGCCATCAGCGGGACAGCCGTCTCTGGGGCCAACGTCCTGACTTTC
size: few; J: TRBJ2-1; V: TRBV2; D: .; CDR3: CASLRTEQFF; DNA: TGTGCCAGCTTAAGAACTGAGCAGTTCTTC
size: .; J: TRBJ2-7; V: TRBV3-1; D: .; CDR3: CASSLTDYEQYF; DNA: TGTGCCAGCAGCCTGACAGATTACGAGCAGTACTTC
size: many; J: TRBJ2-1; V: TRBV5-6; D: .; CDR3: CASSLAAETWYNEQFF; DNA: TGTGCCAGCAGCTTGGCCGCAGAGACCTGGTACAATGAGCAGTTCTTC
size: .; J: TRBJ2-7; V: TRBV20-1; D: .; CDR3: CSARSAGQRYEQYF; DNA: TGCAGTGCTAGATCCGCGGGACAACGCTACGAGCAGTACTTC
size: few; J: TRBJ1-2; V: TRBV6-5; D: .; CDR3: CASSYSPGDKQIF; DNA: TGTGCCAGCAGTTACTCGCCTGGGGACAAACAAATCTTC
size: .; J: TRBJ2-1; V: TRBV24-1; D: TRBD2; CDR3: CATSDHSGGPDNEQFF; DNA: TGTGCCACCAGTGATCATAGCGGGGGGCCCGACAATGAGCAGTTCTTC
size: .; J: TRBJ1-4; V: TRBV4-3; D: .; CDR3: CASSQDSSPGEKLFF; DNA: TGCGCCAGCAGCCAAGATAGCAGTCCAGGTGAAAAACTGTTTTTT
size: few; J: TRBJ2-5; V: TRBV20-1; D: .; CDR3: CSARGPQETQYF; DNA: TGCAGTGCTAGGGGGCCCCAAGAGACCCAGTACTTC
size: few; J: TRBJ2-7; V: TRBV27; D: .; CDR3: CASRGTPYEQYF; DNA: TGTGCCAGCAGAGGGACCCCCTACGAGCAGTACTTC
size: few; J: TRBJ1-1; V: TRBV6-5; D: TRBD1; CDR3: CASSYPYRGVRYTEAFF; DNA: TGTGCCAGCAGTTACCCCTACAGGGGCGTGCGGTACACTGAAGCTTTCTTT
size: .; J: TRBJ2-5; V: TRBV7-8; D: .; CDR3: CASSLEVMNRRETQYF; DNA: TGTGCCAGCAGCTTAGAGGTCATGAATCGGCGGGAGACCCAGTACTTC
size: .; J: TRBJ2-7; V: TRBV5-1; D: TRBD2; CDR3: CASSFGTNDYEQYF; DNA: TGCGCCAGCAGCTTTGGGACTAACGACTACGAGCAGTACTTC
size: .; J: TRBJ1-2; V: TRBV6-5; D: .; CDR3: CASSYNAWVGYTF; DNA: TGTGCCAGCAGTTACAATGCGTGGGTTGGCTACACCTTC
size: .; J: TRBJ1-2; V: TRBV29-1; D: TRBD1; CDR3: CSEGALTLDYGYTF; DNA: TGCAGCGAGGGGGCCCTCACCCTTGACTATGGCTACACCTTC
size: .; J: TRBJ1-2; V: TRBV6-2/TRBV6-3; D: TRBD1; CDR3: CASSYRGQGAHGYTF; DNA: TGTGCCAGCAGTTATCGTGGGCAGGGGGCGCATGGCTACACCTTC
size: few; J: TRBJ2-7; V: TRBV10-2; D: TRBD1; CDR3: CASSESYRGNYEQYF; DNA: TGCGCCAGCAGTGAGTCGTACAGGGGGAACTACGAGCAGTACTTC
size: .; J: TRBJ2-7; V: TRBV9; D: .; CDR3: CASSVDGGSSYEQYF; DNA: TGTGCCAGCAGCGTAGACGGCGGAAGCTCCTACGAGCAGTACTTC
size: .; J: TRBJ2-4; V: TRBV28; D: TRBD1; CDR3: CASSPTGEENIQYF; DNA: TGTGCCAGCAGTCCGACAGGGGAGGAAAACATTCAGTACTTC
size: .; J: TRBJ2-1; V: TRBV13; D: .; CDR3: CASSFGGQQFF; DNA: TGTGCCAGCAGCTTCGGGGGACAGCAGTTCTTC
size: few; J: TRBJ2-1; V: TRBV29-1; D: .; CDR3: CSAEGLAWNEQFF; DNA: TGCAGCGCCGAGGGGCTAGCTTGGAATGAGCAGTTCTTC
size: few; J: TRBJ2-1; V: TRBV7-2; D: .; CDR3: CASSLGGGFHNEQFF; DNA: TGTGCCAGCAGCTTAGGAGGTGGATTCCACAATGAGCAGTTCTTC
size: .; J: TRBJ1-1; V: TRBV27; D: .; CDR3: CASSYRQDSTEAFF; DNA: TGTGCCAGCAGTTATCGGCAGGATAGCACTGAAGCTTTCTTT
size: .; J: TRBJ2-5; V: TRBV7-6; D: .; CDR3: CASSLGGRFGETQYF; DNA: TGTGCCAGCAGCTTAGGGGGGAGGTTCGGAGAGACCCAGTACTTC
size: .; J: TRBJ1-2; V: TRBV29-1; D: TRBD1; CDR3: CSVPGQIYGYTF; DNA: TGCAGCGTCCCGGGACAGATCTATGGCTACACCTTC
size: .; J: TRBJ2-3; V: TRBV12-3/TRBV12-4; D: TRBD2; CDR3: CASSSQDYSGEGDTQYF; DNA: TGTGCCAGCAGTTCCCAGGACTATAGCGGGGAGGGCGATACGCAGTATTTT
size: many; J: TRBJ2-3; V: TRBV7-2; D: TRBD1; CDR3: CASRQGADTQYF; DNA: TGTGCCAGCAGGCAGGGGGCGGATACGCAGTATTTT
size: many; J: TRBJ2-3; V: TRBV5-1; D: TRBD1; CDR3: CASSPTGGGTDTQYF; DNA: TGCGCCAGCAGCCCCACAGGGGGAGGCACAGATACGCAGTATTTT
size: .; J: TRBJ1-5; V: TRBV12-5; D: TRBD1; CDR3: CASGFLDREWEDQPQHF; DNA: TGTGCTAGTGGTTTTCTGGACAGGGAGTGGGAGGATCAGCCCCAGCATTTT
size: few; J: TRBJ1-1; V: TRBV20-1; D: TRBD1; CDR3: CSARDGETGDTEAFF; DNA: TGCAGTGCTAGAGATGGGGAAACAGGGGACACTGAAGCTTTCTTT
size: few; J: TRBJ1-1; V: TRBV6-5; D: .; CDR3: CASSYNRATEAFF; DNA: TGTGCCAGCAGTTACAACAGGGCCACTGAAGCTTTCTTT